Below are 17 T cell receptor beta chains sequenced from a single sample in a study of OX40 agonist ivuxolimab in advanced cancers. TCRdb keeps only in-frame clones here, not all; method: immunoSEQ multiplex PCR. The repertoire holds roughly 15,000 clones, with about 82% as singletons. This specimen consisted of CD4+ or CD8+ T cells sorted from blood, obtained in a trial of the OX40 agonist ivuxolimab. The receptors derive from an adult with an advanced solid tumor such as melanoma, head and neck, liver or kidney cancer.

J is TRBJ2-7 and V is TRBV4-1, with a weak D call TRBD1 (6 bases). The CDR3 totals 14 residues. Germline V gene sequence: CDR1 MGHRA, CDR2 YSYEKL. V dropped 3 bases and J dropped 0 bases, with 9 bases sitting between them. DNA for the CDR3: TGCGCCAGCAGCCAGGGACAATCCTCCTACGAGCAGTACTTC. Its protein product is CASSQGQSSYEQYF.

This clone appeared many times. The chain combines TRBV6-5 with TRBJ2-7; 8 nucleotides agree with TRBD1. The V gene's germline CDR1 is MNHEY and CDR2 SVGAGI. Losses at the gene ends were 5 bases for V and 2 bases for J; bases not matched to a gene: 2. This CDR3 spans 13 amino acids. The CDR3 DNA reads as TGTGCCAGCAGTGACAGGGGACCCTACGAGCAGTACTTC. The encoded protein is CASSDRGPYEQYF.

This clone counts as medium-sized (0.01 to 0.1%). CDR3 nucleotides: TGTGCCAGCAGCTTCGCCCGGGGCGCTCCCACGGGCGAGCAGTACTTC. Translated: CASSFARGAPTGEQYF. The chain recombines TRBV7-9 with TRBJ2-7, with D possibly called TRBD1 or TRBD2 (5 bases each). Germline V gene sequence: CDR1 SEHNR, CDR2 FQNEAQ (reference sequence). With 3 bases removed from V and 6 bases from J, the gap between germline ends came to 21 bases. The CDR3 contains 16 residues.

This clone was picked up a small number of times. The gene calls are TRBV30 and TRBJ1-1; D may be TRBD1 (5 bases). Germline CDR1 GTSNPN, CDR2 SVGIG (reference sequence). Trimming left V 5 bases short and J 0 bases short, with 13 bases between. This CDR3 contains 14 residues. The CDR3 coding sequence is TGTGCCTGGCTGGACACTACCTTGAACACTGAAGCTTTCTTT. Protein: CAWLDTTLNTEAFF.

A word on this clone: Other nucleotide sequences from this sample produce the same CDR3. This CDR3 reads CASSVGADSYNEQFF. CDR3 bases: TGTGCCAGCAGCGTAGGAGCGGACTCCTACAATGAGCAGTTCTTC. The genes are TRBV9 and TRBJ2-1, with a weak D call TRBD2 (5 bases). Per the germline V gene, CDR1 is SGDLS and CDR2 is YYNGEE. V was clipped by 0 bases and J by 0 bases, with 7 bases between them. The length of the CDR3 is 15 residues.

Of note for this clone: Relative to the germline gene, one junction end is altered; a read error may explain this. For the CDR3, the DNA is TGTGCCCTTTATGAGGAGACACAGGACTTC. Translating it yields CALYEETQDF. The chain links TRBV19 to TRBJ2-7, with D maybe TRBD1 (5 bases). Germline V gene lookup returns CDR1 LNHDA and CDR2 SQIVND (reference sequence). The CDR3 runs to 10 residues.

This clone was observed a single time. The chain recombines TRBV4-1 with TRBJ2-7; D is perhaps TRBD1 (5 bases). The CDR3 sequence is 18 residues long. The ends were cut back, 0 bases at V and 0 bases at J, with 18 bases in the middle. Germline-derived CDR1 and CDR2 are MGHRA and YSYEKL. The CDR3 is CASSQDPLTDFSSYEQYF. As DNA, the CDR3 is TGCGCCAGCAGCCAAGATCCCCTGACAGATTTCAGCTCCTACGAGCAGTACTTC.

DNA for the CDR3: TGTGCCAGCAGCTTCGCGACGGGACACTCTGGAAACACCATATATTTT. This gives the protein CASSFATGHSGNTIYF. The chain combines TRBV7-3 with TRBJ1-3; possibly TRBD1 for D (6 bases). The CDR3 extends over 16 amino acids. V dropped 3 bases and J dropped 0 bases, with 12 bases sitting between them. Germline V gives CDR1 SGHTA, CDR2 FQGTGA. The whole variable domain, remainder taken from reference TRBV7-3 and TRBJ1-3, is GAGVSQTPSNKVTEKGKYVELRCDPISGHTALYWYRQSLGQGPEFLIYFQGTGAADDSGLPNDRFFAVRPEGSVSTLKIQRTERGDSAVYLCASSFATGHSGNTIYFGEGSWLTVV.

Relative to its sample, this clone is medium-sized (0.01 to 0.1%). The chain uses TRBV6-4 and TRBJ2-7; D ambiguous. The CDR3 consists of 11 residues. The germline gives CDR1 MRHNA, CDR2 SNTAGT. Deletions cut 8 bases from V and 3 bases from J, with 8 bases between. CDR3 nucleotide sequence: TGTGCCAGCGAGCCGTTCTACGAGCAGTACTTC. Amino acid sequence: CASEPFYEQYF.

For this clone: The junction departs from germline at one end; a sequencing error may be responsible. The rearrangement uses TRBV7-7 and TRBJ2-7; perhaps D is TRBD1 or TRBD2 (5 bases each). This CDR3 contains 15 residues. Germline CDR1 is SSHAT and CDR2 is FNYEAQ (reference sequence). The CDR3 here is CASSPSRAGMHEQYF. The DNA for the CDR3 is TGTGCTAGCAGCCCCAGCAGGGCGGGTATGCACGAGCAGTACTTC.

The chain joins TRBV6-5 to TRBJ1-1; D is undetermined. Germline loops: CDR1 MNHEY, CDR2 SVGAGI. CDR3 length: 13 amino acids. Trimming stripped 5 bases from V and 0 bases from J, with 7 bases between. The CDR3: CASSVGVNTEAFF. CDR3 sequence (DNA): TGTGCCAGCAGTGTTGGGGTGAACACTGAAGCTTTCTTT.

The chain links TRBV27 to TRBJ2-1; D is unresolved. CDR3 length equals 15 residues. Germline lookup yields CDR1 MNHEY and CDR2 SMNVEV (reference sequence). V shed 3 bases and J shed 0 bases, with 9 bases lying between them. CDR3 DNA sequence: TGTGCCAGCAGTTTGGGCAGGCCCTCCTACAATGAGCAGTTCTTC. This sequence encodes CASSLGRPSYNEQFF.

This clone was seen a few times. The V and J genes are TRBV12-5 and TRBJ1-1, with unresolved D. Trimming removed 2 bases from V and 0 bases from J, with 7 bases in between. CDR3 length: 14 residues. Germline values: CDR1 LGHNT, CDR2 FRNRAP. The CDR3: CASGLTVMNTEAFF. The CDR3 DNA reads as TGTGCTAGTGGTTTGACCGTCATGAACACTGAAGCTTTCTTT.

This clone qualifies as medium-sized. The chain joins TRBV9 to TRBJ2-1, with D perhaps matching TRBD2 (6 bases). V was clipped by 3 bases and J by 9 bases, with 19 bases between them. The germline CDR1 and CDR2 sequences are SGDLS and YYNGEE. The CDR3 consists of 15 residues. Here the CDR3 DNA reads TGTGCCAGCAGCGGGGAGGACAATCCCTTCAGTGAGCAGTTCTTC. Its protein product is CASSGEDNPFSEQFF.

The chain joins TRBV27 to TRBJ2-1; 8 nucleotides align to TRBD1. Germline CDR1 is MNHEY and CDR2 is SMNVEV (reference sequence). V trimming: 9 bases; J trimming: 5 bases; junction bases outside the gene matches: 9. The CDR3 totals 14 residues. CDR3 protein: CASSRDRPHNEQFF. The DNA of the CDR3 is TGTGCCAGTTCCAGGGACAGGCCTCACAATGAGCAGTTCTTC.

The gene calls are TRBV25-1 and TRBJ2-1; 11 positions match TRBD1. This CDR3 comprises 15 residues. Trimming removed 4 bases from V and 5 bases from J; junction bases left unmatched: 4. Looked up from germline, CDR1 is MGHDK and CDR2 is SYGVNS. CDR3 loop: CASSAPGQGDNEQFF. The CDR3 DNA sequence: TGTGCCAGCAGTGCCCCGGGACAGGGGGACAATGAGCAGTTCTTC.

On this clone: Germline and junction disagree at one end, which may indicate a read error. The chain combines TRBV7-3 with TRBJ2-3, with 9 bases that match TRBD2. The CDR3 contains 13 residues. Per the germline V gene, CDR1 is SGHTA and CDR2 is FQGTGA. CDR3 DNA: TGTGCCAGCAGCTTAATTGGCGGGGGGGCTTTGAGTTTT. Translating gives CASSLIGGGALSF.